A selection of T cell receptor beta chains follows, all from one sample in a study of shared clonotypes between healthy human individuals. TCRdb's copy holds only in-frame clones and misses some; the assay was immunoSEQ multiplex PCR. This sample has a few million clones, with nearly 97% found just once. Sequencing used naive CD4+ T cells sorted from blood. These receptors all stem from a man between 18 and 35 years old in good health. The CDR3 runs from the conserved cysteine through the conserved F or W.

v_call cdr3_length cdr3_aa
TRBV18 13 CASSPGTGNGYTF
TRBV9 15 CASSVDGGSYNEQFF
TRBV30 13 CAWSVGTLYEQYF
TRBV2 14 CASSEMTGAYGYTF
TRBV5-1 15 CASSWTDYSNQPQHF
TRBV5-4 17 CASSLAYVGMIDTEAFF
TRBV5-1 13 CASTPLGEETQYF
TRBV11-2 15 CASSPQTANTGELFF
TRBV29-1 17 CSVEDLGSGGRGNIQYF
TRBV10-3 13 CAINDRPSGEAFF
TRBV7-9 15 CASSPGTTGNQPQHF
TRBV6-6 12 CASGTGDKPQHF
TRBV2 13 CASKGHITDTQYF
TRBV19 15 CASSPNNLAKNIQYF
TRBV6-1 18 CASSGWTSGGSSYNEQFF
TRBV19 15 CASSIDYGINYGYTF